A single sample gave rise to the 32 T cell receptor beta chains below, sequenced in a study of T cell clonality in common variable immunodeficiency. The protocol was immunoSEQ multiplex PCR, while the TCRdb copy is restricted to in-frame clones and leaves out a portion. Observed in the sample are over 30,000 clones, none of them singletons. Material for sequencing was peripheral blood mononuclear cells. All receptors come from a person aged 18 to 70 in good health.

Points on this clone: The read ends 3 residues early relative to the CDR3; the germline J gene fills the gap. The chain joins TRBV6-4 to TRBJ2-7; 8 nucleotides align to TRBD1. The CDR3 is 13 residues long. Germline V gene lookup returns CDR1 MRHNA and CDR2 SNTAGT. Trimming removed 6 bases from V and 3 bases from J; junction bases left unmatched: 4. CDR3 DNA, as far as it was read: TGTGCCAGCAGCCTACAGGGGGGCTACGAG. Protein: CASSLQGGYE. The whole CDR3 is CASSLQGGYEQYF.

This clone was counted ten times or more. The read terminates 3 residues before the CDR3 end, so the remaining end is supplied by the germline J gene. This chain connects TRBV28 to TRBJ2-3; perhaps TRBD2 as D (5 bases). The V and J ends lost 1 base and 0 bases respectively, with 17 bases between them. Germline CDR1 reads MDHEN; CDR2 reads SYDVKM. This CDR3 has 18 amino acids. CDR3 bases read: TGTGCCAGCAGTTTATTCCAGGCTAGCAGATCTAGCACAGATACG. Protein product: CASSLFQASRSSTDT. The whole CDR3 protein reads CASSLFQASRSSTDTQYF.

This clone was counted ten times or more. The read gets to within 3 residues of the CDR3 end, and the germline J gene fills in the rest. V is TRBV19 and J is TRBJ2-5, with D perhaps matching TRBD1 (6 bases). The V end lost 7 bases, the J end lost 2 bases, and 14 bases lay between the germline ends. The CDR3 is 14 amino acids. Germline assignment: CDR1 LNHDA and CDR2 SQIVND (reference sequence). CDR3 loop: CASTHRASQETQYF. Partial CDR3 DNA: TGTGCCAGTACGCACAGGGCTTCACAAGAGACC.

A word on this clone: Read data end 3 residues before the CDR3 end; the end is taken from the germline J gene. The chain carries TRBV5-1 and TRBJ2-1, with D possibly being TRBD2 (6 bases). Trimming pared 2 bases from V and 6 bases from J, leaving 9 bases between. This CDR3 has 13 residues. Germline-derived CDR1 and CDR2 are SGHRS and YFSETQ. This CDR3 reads CASSFMEGNEQFF. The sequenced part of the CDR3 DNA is TGCGCCAGCAGCTTCATGGAGGGCAATGAG.

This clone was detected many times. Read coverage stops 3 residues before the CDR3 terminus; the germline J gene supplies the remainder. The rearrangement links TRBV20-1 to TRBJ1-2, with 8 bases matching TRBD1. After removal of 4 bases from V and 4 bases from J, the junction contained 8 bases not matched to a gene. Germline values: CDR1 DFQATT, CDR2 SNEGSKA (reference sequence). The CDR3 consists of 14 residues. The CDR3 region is CSATQSDRVYGYTF. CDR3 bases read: TGCAGTGCTACTCAATCGGACAGGGTCTATGGC.

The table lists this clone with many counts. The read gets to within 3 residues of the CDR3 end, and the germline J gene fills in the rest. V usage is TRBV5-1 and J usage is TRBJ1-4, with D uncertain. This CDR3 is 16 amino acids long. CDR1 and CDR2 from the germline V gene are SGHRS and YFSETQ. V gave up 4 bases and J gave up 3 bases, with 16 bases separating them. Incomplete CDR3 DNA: TGCGCCAGCAGCCTCCCCGTCAATGCAGCTAATGAAAAA. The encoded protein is CASSLPVNAANEK. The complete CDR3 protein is CASSLPVNAANEKLFF.

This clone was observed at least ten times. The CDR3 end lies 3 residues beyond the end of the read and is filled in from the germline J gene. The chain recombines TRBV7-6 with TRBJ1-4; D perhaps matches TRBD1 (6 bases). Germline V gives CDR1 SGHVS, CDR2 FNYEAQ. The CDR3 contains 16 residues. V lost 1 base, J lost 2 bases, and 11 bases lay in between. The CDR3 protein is CASSLGGGFTNEKLFF. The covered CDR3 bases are TGTGCCAGCAGCTTAGGGGGGGGCTTCACTAATGAAAAA. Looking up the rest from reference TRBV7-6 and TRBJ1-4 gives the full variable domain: GAGVSQSPRYKVTKRGQDVALRCDPISGHVSLYWYRQALGQGPEFLTYFNYEAQQDKSGLPNDRFSAERPEGSISTLTIQRTEQRDSAMYRCASSLGGGFTNEKLFFGSGTQLSVL.

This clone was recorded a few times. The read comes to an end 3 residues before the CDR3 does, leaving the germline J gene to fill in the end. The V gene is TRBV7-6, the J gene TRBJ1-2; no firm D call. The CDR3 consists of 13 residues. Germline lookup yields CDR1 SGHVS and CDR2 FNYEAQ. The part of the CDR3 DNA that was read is TGTGCCAGCAGCTTAGTATTAGCGGGAGCG. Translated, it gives CASSLVLAGA. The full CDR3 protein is CASSLVLAGAYTF.

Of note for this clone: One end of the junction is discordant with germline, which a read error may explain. CDR3 sequence: CASSLGQGAQETQYF. Partial CDR3 DNA: TGTGCTAGCAGCTTGGGACAGGGGGCCCAAGAGACG. The chain recombines TRBV7-7 with TRBJ2-3; 12 positions match TRBD1. Read coverage stops 3 residues before the CDR3 terminus; the germline J gene supplies the remainder. This CDR3 comprises 15 residues. Germline values: CDR1 SSHAT, CDR2 FNYEAQ (reference sequence).

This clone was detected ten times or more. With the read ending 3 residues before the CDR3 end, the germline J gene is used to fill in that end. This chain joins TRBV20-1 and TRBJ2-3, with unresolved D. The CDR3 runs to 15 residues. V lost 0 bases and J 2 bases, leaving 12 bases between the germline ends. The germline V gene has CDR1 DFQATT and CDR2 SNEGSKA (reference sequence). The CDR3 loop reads CSARDRVVPTDTQYF. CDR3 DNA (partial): TGCAGTGCTAGAGATAGGGTAGTCCCCACAGATACG.

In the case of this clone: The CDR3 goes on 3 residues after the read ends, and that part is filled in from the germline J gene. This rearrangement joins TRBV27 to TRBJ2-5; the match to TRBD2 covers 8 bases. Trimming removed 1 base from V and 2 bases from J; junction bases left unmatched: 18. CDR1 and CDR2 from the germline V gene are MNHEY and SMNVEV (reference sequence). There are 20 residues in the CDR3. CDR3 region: CASSLWGLDGTNYGQETQYF. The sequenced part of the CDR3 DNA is TGTGCCAGCAGTTTATGGGGACTAGACGGTACTAATTACGGTCAAGAGACC.

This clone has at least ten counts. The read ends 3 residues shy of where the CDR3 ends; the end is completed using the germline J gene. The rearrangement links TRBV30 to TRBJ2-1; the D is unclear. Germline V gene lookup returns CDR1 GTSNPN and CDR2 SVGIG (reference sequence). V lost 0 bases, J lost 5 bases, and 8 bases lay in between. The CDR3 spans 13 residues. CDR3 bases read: TGTGCCTGGAGTGTCAACAGAGACAATGAG. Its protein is CAWSVNRDNE. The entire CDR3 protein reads CAWSVNRDNEQFF.

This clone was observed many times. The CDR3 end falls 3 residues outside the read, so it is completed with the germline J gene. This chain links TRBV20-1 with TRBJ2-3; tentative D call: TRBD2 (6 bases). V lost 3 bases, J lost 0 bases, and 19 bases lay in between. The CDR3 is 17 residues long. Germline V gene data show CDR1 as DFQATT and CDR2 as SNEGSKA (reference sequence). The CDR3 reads CSASPTTLAASTDTQYF. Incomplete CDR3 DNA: TGCAGTGCTAGCCCGACGACGTTAGCGGCTAGCACAGATACG.

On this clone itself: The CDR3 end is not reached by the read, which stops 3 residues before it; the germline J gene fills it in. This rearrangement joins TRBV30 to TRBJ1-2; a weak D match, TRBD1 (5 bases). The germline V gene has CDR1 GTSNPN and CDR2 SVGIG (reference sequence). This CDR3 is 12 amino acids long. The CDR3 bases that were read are TGTGCCTGGAGTTCAGGGTCCTACGAC. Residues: CAWSSGSYD. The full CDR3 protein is CAWSSGSYDYTF.

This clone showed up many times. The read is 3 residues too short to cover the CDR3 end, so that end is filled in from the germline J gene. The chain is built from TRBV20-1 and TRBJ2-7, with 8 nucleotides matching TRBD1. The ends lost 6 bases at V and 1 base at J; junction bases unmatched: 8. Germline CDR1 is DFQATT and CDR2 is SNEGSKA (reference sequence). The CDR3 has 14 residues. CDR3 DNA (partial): TGCAGTGCATCCCGACAGGGGACATCCTACGAG. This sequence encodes CSASRQGTSYE. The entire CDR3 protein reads CSASRQGTSYEQYF.

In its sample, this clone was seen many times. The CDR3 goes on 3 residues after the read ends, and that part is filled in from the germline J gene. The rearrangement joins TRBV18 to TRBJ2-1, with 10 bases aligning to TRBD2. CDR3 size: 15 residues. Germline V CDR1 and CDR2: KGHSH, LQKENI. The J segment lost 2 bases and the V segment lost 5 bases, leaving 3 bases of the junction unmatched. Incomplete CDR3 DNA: TGTGCCAGCTCAAGCGGGGGGGCGGCCTACAATGAG. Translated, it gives CASSSGGAAYNE. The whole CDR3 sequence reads CASSSGGAAYNEQFF. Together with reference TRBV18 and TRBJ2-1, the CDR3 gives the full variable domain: NAGVMQNPRHLVRRRGQEARLRCSPMKGHSHVYWYRQLPEEGLKFMVYLQKENIIDESGMPKERFSAEFPKEGPSILRIQQVVRGDSAAYFCASSSGGAAYNEQFFGPGTRLTVL.

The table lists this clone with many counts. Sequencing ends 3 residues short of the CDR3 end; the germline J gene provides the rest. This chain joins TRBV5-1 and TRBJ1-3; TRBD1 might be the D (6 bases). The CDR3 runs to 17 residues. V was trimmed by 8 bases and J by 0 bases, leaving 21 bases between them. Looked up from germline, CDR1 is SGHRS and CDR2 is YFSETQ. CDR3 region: CASSGMTGGGSGNTIYF. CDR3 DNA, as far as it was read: TGCGCCAGTTCGGGAATGACAGGCGGTGGCTCTGGAAACACC.

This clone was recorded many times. Here the CDR3 reads CASSETTGNSRYTF. Incomplete CDR3 DNA: TGTGCCAGCAGTGAAACGACAGGGAATTCGCGC. This chain connects TRBV6-1 to TRBJ1-2; 7 bases fit TRBD1. The read comes to an end 3 residues before the CDR3 does, leaving the germline J gene to fill in the end. This CDR3 comprises 14 residues. Germline V gives CDR1 MNHNS, CDR2 SASEGT.

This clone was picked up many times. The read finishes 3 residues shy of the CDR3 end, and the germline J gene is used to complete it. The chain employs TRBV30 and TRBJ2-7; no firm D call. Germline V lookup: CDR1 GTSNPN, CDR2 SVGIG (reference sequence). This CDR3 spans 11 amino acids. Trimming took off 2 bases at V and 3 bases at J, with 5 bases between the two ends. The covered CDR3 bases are TGTGCCTGGAGTCCCCTCTACGAG. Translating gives CAWSPLYE. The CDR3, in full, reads CAWSPLYEQYF.

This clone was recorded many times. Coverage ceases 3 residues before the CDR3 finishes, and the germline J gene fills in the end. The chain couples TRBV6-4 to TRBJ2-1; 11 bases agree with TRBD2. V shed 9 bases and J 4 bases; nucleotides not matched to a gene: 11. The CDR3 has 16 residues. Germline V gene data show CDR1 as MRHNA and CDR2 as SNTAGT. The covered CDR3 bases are TGTGCCAGTCGTTTAGACGGGACTAGCGGATACAATGAG. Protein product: CASRLDGTSGYNE. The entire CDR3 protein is CASRLDGTSGYNEQFF.

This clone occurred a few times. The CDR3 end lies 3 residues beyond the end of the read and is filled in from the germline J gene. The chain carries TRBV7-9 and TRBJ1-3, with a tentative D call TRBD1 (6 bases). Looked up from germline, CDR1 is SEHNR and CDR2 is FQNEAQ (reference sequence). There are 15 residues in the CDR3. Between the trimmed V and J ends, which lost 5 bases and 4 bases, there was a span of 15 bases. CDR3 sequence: CASSPSVQGGNTIYF. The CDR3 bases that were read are TGTGCCAGCAGCCCTAGTGTACAGGGCGGAAACACC.

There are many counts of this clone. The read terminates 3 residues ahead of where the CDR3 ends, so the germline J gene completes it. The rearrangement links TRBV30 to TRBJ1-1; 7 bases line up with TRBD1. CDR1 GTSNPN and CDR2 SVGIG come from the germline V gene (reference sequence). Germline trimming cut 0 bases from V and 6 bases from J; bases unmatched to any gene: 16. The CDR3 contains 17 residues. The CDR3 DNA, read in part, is TGTGCCTGGAGTGTACTTTTTCTGACAGGGCGGCTACCTGAA. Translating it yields CAWSVLFLTGRLPE. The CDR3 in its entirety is CAWSVLFLTGRLPEAFF.

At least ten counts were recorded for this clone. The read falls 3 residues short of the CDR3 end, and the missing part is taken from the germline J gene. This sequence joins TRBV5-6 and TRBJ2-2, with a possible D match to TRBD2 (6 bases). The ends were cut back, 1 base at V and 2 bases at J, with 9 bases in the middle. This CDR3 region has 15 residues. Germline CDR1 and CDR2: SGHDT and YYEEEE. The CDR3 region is CASSLPLANTGELFF. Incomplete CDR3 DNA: TGTGCCAGCAGCTTGCCACTAGCCAACACCGGGGAG.

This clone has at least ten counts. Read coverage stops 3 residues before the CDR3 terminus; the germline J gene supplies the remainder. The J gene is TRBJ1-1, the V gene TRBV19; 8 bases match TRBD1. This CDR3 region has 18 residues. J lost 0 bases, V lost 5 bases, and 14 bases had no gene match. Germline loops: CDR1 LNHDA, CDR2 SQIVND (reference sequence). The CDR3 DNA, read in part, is TGTGCCAGTAGTCCCCGGACAGGGAGTAAAGAGATGAACACTGAA. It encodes CASSPRTGSKEMNTE. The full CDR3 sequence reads CASSPRTGSKEMNTEAFF.

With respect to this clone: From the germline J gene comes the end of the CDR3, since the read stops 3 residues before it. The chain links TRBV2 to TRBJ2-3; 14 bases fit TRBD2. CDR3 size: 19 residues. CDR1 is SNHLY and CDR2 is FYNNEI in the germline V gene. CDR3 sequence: CASTPIGTSGGGVQETQYF. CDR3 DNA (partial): TGTGCCAGCACTCCAATCGGGACTAGCGGGGGAGGAGTCCAAGAGACG.

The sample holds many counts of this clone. The CDR3 spells CSACGGGSSYNEQFF. Incomplete CDR3 DNA: TGCAGTGCTTGCGGGGGGGGGAGCTCCTACAATGAG. This chain links TRBV20-1 with TRBJ2-1, with 9 bases lining up with TRBD2. Sequencing ends 3 residues short of the CDR3 end; the germline J gene provides the rest. CDR3 length: 15 residues. The germline V gene encodes CDR1 DFQATT and CDR2 SNEGSKA (reference sequence). The J segment lost 0 bases and the V segment lost 5 bases, leaving 5 bases of the junction unmatched.

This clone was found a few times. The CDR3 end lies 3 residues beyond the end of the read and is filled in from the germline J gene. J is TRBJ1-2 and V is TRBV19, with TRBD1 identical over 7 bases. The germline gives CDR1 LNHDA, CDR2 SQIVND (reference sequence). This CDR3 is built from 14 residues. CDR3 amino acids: CASSEGAGTDTYTF. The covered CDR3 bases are TGTGCCAGCTCGGAGGGGGCTGGCACAGATACC.

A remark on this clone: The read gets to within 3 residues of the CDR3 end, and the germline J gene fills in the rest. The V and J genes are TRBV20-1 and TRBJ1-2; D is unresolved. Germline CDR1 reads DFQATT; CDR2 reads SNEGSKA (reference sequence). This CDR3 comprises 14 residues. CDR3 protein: CSATQTTDSYDYTF. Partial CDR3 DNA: TGCAGTGCTACCCAGACTACCGACTCCTACGAC.

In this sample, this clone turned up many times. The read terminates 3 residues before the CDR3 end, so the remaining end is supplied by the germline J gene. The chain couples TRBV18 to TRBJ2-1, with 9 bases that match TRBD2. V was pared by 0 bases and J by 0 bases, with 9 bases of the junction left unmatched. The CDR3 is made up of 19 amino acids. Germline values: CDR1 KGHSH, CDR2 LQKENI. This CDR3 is CASSPPRSGGRFSYNEQFF. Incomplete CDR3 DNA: TGTGCCAGCTCACCACCGCGTAGCGGGGGCCGCTTCTCCTACAATGAG.

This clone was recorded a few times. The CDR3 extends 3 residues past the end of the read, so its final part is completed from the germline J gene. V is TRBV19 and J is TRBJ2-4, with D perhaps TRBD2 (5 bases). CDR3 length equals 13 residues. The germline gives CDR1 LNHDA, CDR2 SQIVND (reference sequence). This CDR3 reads CASSITEDYGQYF. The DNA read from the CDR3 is TGTGCCAGTAGTATCACCGAAGACTATGGT.

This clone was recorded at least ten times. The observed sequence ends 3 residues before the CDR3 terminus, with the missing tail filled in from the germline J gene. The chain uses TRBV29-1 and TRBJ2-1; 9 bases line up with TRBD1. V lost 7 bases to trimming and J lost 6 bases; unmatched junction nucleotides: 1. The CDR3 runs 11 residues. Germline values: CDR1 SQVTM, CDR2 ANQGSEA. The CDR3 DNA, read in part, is TGCAGCGGGGACAGGGCCAATGAG. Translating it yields CSGDRANE. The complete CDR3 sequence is CSGDRANEQFF.

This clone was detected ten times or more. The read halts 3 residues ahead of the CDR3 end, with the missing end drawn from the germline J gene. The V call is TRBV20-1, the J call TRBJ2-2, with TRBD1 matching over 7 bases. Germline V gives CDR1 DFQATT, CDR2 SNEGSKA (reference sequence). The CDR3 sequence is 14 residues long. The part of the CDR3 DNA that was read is TGCAGTGCTAGAGAGGCGACAGGGAGCGAAAAG. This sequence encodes CSAREATGSEK. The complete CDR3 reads CSAREATGSEKLFF.